This T cell receptor beta chain was observed in a study of T-cell reconstitution after alpha-beta-depleted transplantation in children (dated by TCRdb to 2016 to 2017). Study-wide context: Using TCR repertoire profiling, the study quantitatively followed how T-cell immune reconstitution unfolded in children after TCRalphabeta/CD19-depleted allogeneic hematopoietic cell transplantation. The full study reports these points: Apparently early alphabetaT-cell count recovery about two months after transplant reportedly relied on only several hundred rapidly expanded clones derived from non-depleted graft cells. Over the following months the frequencies of hyperexpanded clones went down, and after one year T-cell counts and TCRbeta diversity were mostly credited to newly produced T cells. The high TCRbeta diversity at day 60 in some patients was ascribed to recipient T cells and intrathymic progenitors that had survived conditioning.

Library construction relied on PCR. The instrument was an Illumina HiSeq 2500. TCR libraries were prepared with molecular barcoding, using unique molecular identifiers to normalize TCRbeta repertoire quantification. Through fastp at Q25 and MiXCR, TCRdb rebuilt clones from the public reads, retaining in-frame beta chains. Identical CDR3 protein sequences are pooled into one entry, listed with their most common genes and DNA. This sample gives fewer than 250,000 distinct CDR3 sequences in total; 17% of them show up just once. In total, the top ten clones hold around two fifths of the sample. This clonotype was observed a handful of times. Its antigen is not yet known. The sample holds no much larger clone one base away, and base qualities are not on file. According to the study, the label for this sample's treatment or condition signals: allogeneic hematopoietic cell transplantation with graft depleted of TCRalphabeta T cells and CD19 B cells. The transplant recipients were children given TCRalphabeta/CD19-depleted allogeneic hematopoietic cell grafts.

The source was PBMCs, mostly from graft donor cells, collected 360 days after TCRalphabeta/CD19-depleted stem cell transplant. The clonotype was recovered from a male patient under 10 years old who had a stem cell transplant for acute lymphoblastic leukemia, so the T cells may come from the graft donor.

This receptor has the CDR3 CSARVMGAAYNEQFF. The DNA is as follows: TGCAGTGCTAGAGTAATGGGGGCGGCATACAATGAGCAGTTCTTC. The rearranged chain carries TRBV20-1 and TRBJ2-1; a tentative D match to TRBD1 spans 6 bases. CDR1 and CDR2, looked up from the germline V gene (reference sequence), are DFQATT and SNEGSKA. The CDR3 goes from the cysteine to the phenylalanine over 15 residues. Only the CDR3 portion is preserved as DNA: 45 bases, with reading frame beginning at the first base. V sheds 1 base and J sheds 4 bases, leaving 14 bases between their ends.